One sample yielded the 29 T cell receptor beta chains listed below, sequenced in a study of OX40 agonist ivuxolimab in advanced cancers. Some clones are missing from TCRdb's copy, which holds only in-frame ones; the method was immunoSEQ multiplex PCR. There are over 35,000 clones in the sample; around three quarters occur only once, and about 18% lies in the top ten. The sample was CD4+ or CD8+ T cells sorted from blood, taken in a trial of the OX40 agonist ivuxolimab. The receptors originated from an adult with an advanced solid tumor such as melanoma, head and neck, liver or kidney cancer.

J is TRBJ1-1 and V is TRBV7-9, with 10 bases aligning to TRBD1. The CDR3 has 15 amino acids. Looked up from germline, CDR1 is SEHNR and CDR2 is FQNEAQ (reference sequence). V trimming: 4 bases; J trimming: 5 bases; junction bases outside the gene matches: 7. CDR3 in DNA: TGTGCCAGCAGCTCCTCGACAGGGGGCTGGACTGAAGCTTTCTTT. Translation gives CASSSSTGGWTEAFF.

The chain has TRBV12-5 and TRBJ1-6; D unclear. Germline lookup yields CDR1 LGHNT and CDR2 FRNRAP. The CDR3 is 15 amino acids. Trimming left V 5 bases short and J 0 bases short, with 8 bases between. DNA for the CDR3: TGTGCTAGTGGTCCCGGAAGCTCCTATAATTCACCCCTCCACTTT. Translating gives CASGPGSSYNSPLHF.

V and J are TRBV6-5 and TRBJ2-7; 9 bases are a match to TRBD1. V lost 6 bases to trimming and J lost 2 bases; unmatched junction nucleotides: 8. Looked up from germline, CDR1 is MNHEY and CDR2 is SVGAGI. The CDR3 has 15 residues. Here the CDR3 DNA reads TGTGCCAGCAGGGCCGGCGGGACAGGGCCCTACGAGCAGTACTTC. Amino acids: CASRAGGTGPYEQYF.

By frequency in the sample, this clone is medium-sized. CDR3: CASSLDRPEAFF. The CDR3 DNA follows: TGTGCCAGCAGCTTGGATCGGCCGGAAGCTTTCTTT. This chain links TRBV13 with TRBJ1-1, with D hard to call. The CDR3 sequence is 12 residues long. The V end was cut by 3 bases, the J end by 8 bases, with 10 bases between. From germline, CDR1 is PRHDT and CDR2 FYEKMQ (reference sequence).

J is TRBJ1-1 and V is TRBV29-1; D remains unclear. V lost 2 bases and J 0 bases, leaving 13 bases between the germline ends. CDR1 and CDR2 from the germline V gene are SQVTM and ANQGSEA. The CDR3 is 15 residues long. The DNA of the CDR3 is TGCAGCGTTGAACTGCGGCGCCCTTTGAACACTGAAGCTTTCTTT. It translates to CSVELRRPLNTEAFF.

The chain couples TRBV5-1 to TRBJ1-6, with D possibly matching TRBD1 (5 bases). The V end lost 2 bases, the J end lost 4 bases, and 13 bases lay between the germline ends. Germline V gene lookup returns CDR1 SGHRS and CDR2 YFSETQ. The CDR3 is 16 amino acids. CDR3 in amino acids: CASSFGTGHYNSPLHF. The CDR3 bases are TGCGCCAGCAGCTTTGGAACGGGGCATTATAATTCACCCCTCCACTTT.

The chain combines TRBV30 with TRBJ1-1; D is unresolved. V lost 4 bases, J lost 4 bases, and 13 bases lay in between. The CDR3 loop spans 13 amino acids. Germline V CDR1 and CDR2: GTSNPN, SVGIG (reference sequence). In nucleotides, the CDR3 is TGTGCCTGGACCCGGGGATACGGCACTGAAGCTTTCTTT. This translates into CAWTRGYGTEAFF.

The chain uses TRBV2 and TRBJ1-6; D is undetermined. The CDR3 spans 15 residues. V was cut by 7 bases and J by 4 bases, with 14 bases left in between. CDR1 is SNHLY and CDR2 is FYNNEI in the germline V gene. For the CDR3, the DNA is TGTGCCAGCACCCATTCGGAATCGTATAATTCACCCCTCCACTTT. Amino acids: CASTHSESYNSPLHF.

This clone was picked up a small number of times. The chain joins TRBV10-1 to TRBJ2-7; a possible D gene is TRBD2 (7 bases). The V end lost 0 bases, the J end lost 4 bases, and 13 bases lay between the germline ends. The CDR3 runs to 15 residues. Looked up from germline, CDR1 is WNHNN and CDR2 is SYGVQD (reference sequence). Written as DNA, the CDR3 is TGCGCCAGCAGTGAGTCGGGCAGGGGAGGGTACGAGCAGTACTTC. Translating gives CASSESGRGGYEQYF.

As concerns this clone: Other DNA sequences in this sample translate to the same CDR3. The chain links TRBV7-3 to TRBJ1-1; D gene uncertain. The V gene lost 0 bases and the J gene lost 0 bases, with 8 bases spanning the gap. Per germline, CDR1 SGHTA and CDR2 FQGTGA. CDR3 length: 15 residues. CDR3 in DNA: TGTGCCAGCAGCTTAACCTCGTTTATGAACACTGAAGCTTTCTTT. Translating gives CASSLTSFMNTEAFF. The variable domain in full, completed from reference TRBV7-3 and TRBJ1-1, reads GAGVSQTPSNKVTEKGKYVELRCDPISGHTALYWYRQSLGQGPEFLIYFQGTGAADDSGLPNDRFFAVRPEGSVSTLKIQRTERGDSAVYLCASSLTSFMNTEAFFGQGTRLTVV.

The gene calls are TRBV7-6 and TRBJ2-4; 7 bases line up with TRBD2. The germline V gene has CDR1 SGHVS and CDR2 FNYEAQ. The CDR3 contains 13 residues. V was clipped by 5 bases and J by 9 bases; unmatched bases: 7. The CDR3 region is CASSQAGMGIQYF. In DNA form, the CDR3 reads TGTGCCAGCAGCCAAGCGGGGATGGGCATTCAGTACTTC. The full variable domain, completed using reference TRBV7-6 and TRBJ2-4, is GAGVSQSPRYKVTKRGQDVALRCDPISGHVSLYWYRQALGQGPEFLTYFNYEAQQDKSGLPNDRFSAERPEGSISTLTIQRTEQRDSAMYRCASSQAGMGIQYFGAGTRLSVL.

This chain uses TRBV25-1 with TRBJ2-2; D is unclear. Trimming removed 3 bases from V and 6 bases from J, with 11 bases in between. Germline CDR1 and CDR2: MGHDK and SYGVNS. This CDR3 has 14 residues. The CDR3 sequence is CASSEAIWAGELFF. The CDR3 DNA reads TGTGCCAGCAGTGAGGCTATTTGGGCCGGGGAGCTGTTTTTT.

CDR3 bases: TGTGCCAGCAGTCCTGAACAGGGTCTGAACACTGAAGCTTTCTTT. Encoded protein: CASSPEQGLNTEAFF. This sequence joins TRBV25-1 and TRBJ1-1; possible D gene TRBD1, 6 bases. This CDR3 is built from 15 residues. Germline CDR1 and CDR2: MGHDK and SYGVNS. Trimming took 5 bases from V and 0 from J, leaving 13 bases between them.

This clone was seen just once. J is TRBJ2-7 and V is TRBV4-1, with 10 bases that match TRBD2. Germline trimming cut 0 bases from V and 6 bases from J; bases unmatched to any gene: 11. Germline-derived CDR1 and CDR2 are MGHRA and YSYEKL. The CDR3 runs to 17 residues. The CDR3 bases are TGCGCCAGCAGCCAAGATCCCCCAGCGGGGGGGCTTTTCGAGCAGTACTTC. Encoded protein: CASSQDPPAGGLFEQYF.

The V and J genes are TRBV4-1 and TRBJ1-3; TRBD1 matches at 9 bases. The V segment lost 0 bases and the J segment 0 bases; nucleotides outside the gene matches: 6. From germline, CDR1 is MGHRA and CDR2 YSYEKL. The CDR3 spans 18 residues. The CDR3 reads CASSQDLRQGVSGNTIYF. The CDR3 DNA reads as TGCGCCAGCAGCCAAGATCTGAGACAGGGGGTCTCTGGAAACACCATATATTTT.

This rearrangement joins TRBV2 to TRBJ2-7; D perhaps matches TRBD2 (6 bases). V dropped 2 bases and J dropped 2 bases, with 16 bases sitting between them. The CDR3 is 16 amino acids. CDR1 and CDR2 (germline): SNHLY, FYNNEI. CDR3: CASSEMGTLKAYEQYV. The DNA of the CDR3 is TGTGCCAGCAGTGAAATGGGGACTCTCAAAGCCTACGAGCAGTACGTC.

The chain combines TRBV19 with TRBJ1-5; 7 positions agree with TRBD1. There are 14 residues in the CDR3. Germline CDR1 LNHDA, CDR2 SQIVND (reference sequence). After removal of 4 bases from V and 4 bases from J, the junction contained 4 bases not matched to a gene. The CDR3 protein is CASSRDSPNQPQHF. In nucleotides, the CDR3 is TGTGCCAGTAGTAGGGACAGCCCGAATCAGCCCCAGCATTTT.

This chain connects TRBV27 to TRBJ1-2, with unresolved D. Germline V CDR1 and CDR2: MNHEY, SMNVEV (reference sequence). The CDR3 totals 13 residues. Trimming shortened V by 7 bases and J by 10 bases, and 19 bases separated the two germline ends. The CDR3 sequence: CASTNHNSPSYTF. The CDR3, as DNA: TGTGCCAGCACCAACCACAACAGTCCCTCCTACACCTTC.

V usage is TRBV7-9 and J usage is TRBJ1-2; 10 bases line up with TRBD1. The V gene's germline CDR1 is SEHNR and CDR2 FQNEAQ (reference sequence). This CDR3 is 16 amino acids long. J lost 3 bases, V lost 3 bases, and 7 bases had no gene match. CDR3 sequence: CASSFLSGTGDYGYTF. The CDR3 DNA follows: TGTGCCAGCAGCTTTTTGTCCGGGACAGGGGACTATGGCTACACCTTC.

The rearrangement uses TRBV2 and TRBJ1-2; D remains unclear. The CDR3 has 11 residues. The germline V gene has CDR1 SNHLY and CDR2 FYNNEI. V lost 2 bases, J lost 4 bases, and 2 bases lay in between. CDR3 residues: CASSETYGYTF. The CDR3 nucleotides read TGTGCCAGCAGTGAAACCTATGGCTACACCTTC. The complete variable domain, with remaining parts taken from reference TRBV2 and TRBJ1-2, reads EPEVTQTPSHQVTQMGQEVILRCVPISNHLYFYWYRQILGQKVEFLVSFYNNEISEKSEIFDDQFSVERPDGSNFTLKIRSTKLEDSAMYFCASSETYGYTFGSGTRLTVV.

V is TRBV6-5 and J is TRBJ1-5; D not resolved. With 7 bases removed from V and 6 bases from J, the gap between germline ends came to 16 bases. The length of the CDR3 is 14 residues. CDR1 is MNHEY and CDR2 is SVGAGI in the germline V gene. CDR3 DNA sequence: TGTGCCAGCACCGAAAGGTTGGGAGGTCAGCCCCAGCATTTT. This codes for CASTERLGGQPQHF.

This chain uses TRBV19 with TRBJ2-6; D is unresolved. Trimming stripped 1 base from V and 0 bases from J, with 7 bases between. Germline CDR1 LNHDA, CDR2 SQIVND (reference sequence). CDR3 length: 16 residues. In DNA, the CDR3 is TGTGCCAGTAGTATAGGGGTGGGCTCTGGGGCCAACGTCCTGACTTTC. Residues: CASSIGVGSGANVLTF.

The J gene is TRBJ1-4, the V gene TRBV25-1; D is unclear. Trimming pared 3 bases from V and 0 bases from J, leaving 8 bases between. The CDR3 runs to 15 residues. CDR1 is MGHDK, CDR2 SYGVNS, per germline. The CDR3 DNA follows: TGTGCCAGCAGTGAGAATCCGGCAACTAATGAAAAACTGTTTTTT. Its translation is CASSENPATNEKLFF.

In nucleotides, the CDR3 is TGTGCCAGCAGCAAAGGGACAGGGGGCTCGGAAAAGGGCTATGGCTACACCTTC. Protein product: CASSKGTGGSEKGYGYTF. The chain links TRBV21-1 to TRBJ1-2; TRBD1 is taken as the D call from the table, unchecked against the DNA. TRBV21-1 is reported as a pseudogene. The CDR3 sequence is 18 residues long.

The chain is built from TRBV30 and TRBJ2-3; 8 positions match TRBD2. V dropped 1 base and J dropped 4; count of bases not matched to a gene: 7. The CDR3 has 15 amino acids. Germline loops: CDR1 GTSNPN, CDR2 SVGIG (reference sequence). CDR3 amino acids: CAWSGRGGWSDTQYF. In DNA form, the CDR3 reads TGTGCCTGGAGTGGACGGGGGGGCTGGTCAGATACGCAGTATTTT. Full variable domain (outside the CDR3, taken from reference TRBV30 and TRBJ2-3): SQTIHQWPATLVQPVGSPLSLECTVEGTSNPNLYWYRQAAGRGLQLLFYSVGIGQISSEVPQNLSASRPQDRQFILSSKKLLLSDSGFYLCAWSGRGGWSDTQYFGPGTRLTVL.

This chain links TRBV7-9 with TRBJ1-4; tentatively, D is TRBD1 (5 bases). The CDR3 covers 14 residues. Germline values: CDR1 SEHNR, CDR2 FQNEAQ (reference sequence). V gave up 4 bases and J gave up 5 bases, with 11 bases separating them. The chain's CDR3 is CASSYGTANEKLFF. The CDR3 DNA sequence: TGTGCCAGCAGCTACGGGACGGCCAATGAAAAACTGTTTTTT.

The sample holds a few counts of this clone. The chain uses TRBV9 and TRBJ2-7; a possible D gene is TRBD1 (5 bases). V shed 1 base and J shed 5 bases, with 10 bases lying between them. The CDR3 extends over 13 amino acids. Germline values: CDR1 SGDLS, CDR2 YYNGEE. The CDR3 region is CASSVLGANEQYF. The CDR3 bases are TGTGCCAGCAGCGTATTAGGGGCGAACGAGCAGTACTTC.

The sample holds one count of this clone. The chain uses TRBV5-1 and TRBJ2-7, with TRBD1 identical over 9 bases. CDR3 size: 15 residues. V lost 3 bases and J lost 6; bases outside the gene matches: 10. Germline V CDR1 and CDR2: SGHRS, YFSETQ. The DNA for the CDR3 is TGCGCCAGCAGCTCGGGACAGGGATTTTCCGGCGAGCAGTACTTC. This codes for CASSSGQGFSGEQYF.

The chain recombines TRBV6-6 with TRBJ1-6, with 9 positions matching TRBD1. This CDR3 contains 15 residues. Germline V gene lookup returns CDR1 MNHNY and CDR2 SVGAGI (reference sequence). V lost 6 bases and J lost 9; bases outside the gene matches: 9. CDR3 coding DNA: TGTGCCAGCAGCCGCCGGACAGGGGAGCGTTCACCCCTCCACTTT. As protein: CASSRRTGERSPLHF.